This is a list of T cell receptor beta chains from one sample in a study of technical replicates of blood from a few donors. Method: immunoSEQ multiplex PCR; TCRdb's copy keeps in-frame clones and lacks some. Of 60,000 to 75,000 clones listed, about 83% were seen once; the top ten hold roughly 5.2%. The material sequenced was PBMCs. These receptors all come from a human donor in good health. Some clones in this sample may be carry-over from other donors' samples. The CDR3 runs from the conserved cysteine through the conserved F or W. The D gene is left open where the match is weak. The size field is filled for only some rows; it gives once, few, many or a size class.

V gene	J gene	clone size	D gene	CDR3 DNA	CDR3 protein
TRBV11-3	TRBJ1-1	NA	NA	TGTGCCAGCAGTCAGCAGGTGAACACTGAAGCTTTCTTT	CASSQQVNTEAFF
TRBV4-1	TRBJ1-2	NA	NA	TGCGCCAGCAGCCAAGGCGCGGGGGGTTGGGTCTATGGCTACACCTTC	CASSQGAGGWVYGYTF
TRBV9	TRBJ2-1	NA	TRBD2	TGTGCCAGCAGCGCTAGCGGGAGCGGCTACAATGAGCAGTTCTTC	CASSASGSGYNEQFF
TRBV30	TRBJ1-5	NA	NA	TGTGCCTGGAGGGGGGGTGGCAATCAGCCCCAGCATTTT	CAWRGGGNQPQHF
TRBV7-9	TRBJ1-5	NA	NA	TGTGCCAGCGGTCTACCGGGGGACAATCAGCCCCAGCATTTT	CASGLPGDNQPQHF
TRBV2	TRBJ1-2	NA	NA	TGTGCCAGCAGAACAGGGCCTGGGGTCTATGGCTACACCTTC	CASRTGPGVYGYTF
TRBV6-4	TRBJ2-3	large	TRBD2	TGTGCCAGCAGTGACTCGAGTGGGGGGGCAGATACGCAGTATTTT	CASSDSSGGADTQYF
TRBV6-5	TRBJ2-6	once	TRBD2	TGTGCCAGCAGCGGGGGGTGGTCTGGGGCCAACGTCCTGACTTTC	CASSGGWSGANVLTF
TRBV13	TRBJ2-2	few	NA	TGTGCCAGCAGCTTAGGCGGGCGGGGGAACACCGGGGAGCTGTTTTTT	CASSLGGRGNTGELFF
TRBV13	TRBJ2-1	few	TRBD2	TGTGCCAGCAGCCAACTGGGACTAGCGGGGGTAAATGAGCAGTTCTTC	CASSQLGLAGVNEQFF
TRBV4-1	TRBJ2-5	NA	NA	TGCGCCAGCAGCTCGACGGGGGAAGAGACCCAGTACTTC	CASSSTGEETQYF
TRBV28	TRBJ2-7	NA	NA	TGTGCCAGCAGAATCCCGACAGGCTCCTACGAGCAGTACTTC	CASRIPTGSYEQYF
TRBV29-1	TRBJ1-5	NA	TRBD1	TGCAGCGTCGGGACAGGGAATAGCAATCAGCCCCAGCATTTT	CSVGTGNSNQPQHF
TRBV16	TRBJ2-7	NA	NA	TGTGCCAGCAGCTACGGGGGTTACGCGCAGTACTTC	CASSYGGYAQYF
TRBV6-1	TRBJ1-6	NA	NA	TGTGCCAGCACCTTAGGACAGACTTATAATTCACCCCTCCACTTT	CASTLGQTYNSPLHF
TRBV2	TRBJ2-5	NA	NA	TGTGCCAGCAGTGAGAGGCGGGGCGGAGAGACCCAGTACTTC	CASSERRGGETQYF
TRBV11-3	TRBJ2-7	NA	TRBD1	TGTGCCAGCAGCTCCCGGGACAGGGGGACCGAGCAGTACTTC	CASSSRDRGTEQYF
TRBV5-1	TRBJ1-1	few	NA	TGCGCCAGCAGCTTGGGTAGGGGTAGAGGGAACACTGAAGCTTTCTTT	CASSLGRGRGNTEAFF
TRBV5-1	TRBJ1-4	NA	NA	TGCGCCAGCAGCTCACCGGGACATGGTGAAAAACTGTTTTTT	CASSSPGHGEKLFF
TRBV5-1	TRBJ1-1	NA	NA	TGCGCCAGCAGCTTACTCGAAGGGGACACTGAAGCTTTCTTT	CASSLLEGDTEAFF
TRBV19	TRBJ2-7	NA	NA	TGTGCCAGTAGTACCTTTCTTAGCTACGAGCAGTACTTC	CASSTFLSYEQYF
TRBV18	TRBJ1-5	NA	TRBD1	TGTGCCAGCTCACCAGGACAGGAGTCGCCCCAGCATTTT	CASSPGQESPQHF
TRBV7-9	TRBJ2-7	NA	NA	TGTGCCAGCAGCTTACCAGGGGCCAACGAGCAGTACTTC	CASSLPGANEQYF
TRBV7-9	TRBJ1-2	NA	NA	TGTGCCAGCAGCTTAGTTGACAGAACTAACTATGGCTACACCTTC	CASSLVDRTNYGYTF
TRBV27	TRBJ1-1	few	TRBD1	TGTGCCAGCAGTGCGACAGGGGTGATCACTGAAGCTTTCTTT	CASSATGVITEAFF
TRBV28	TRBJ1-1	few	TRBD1	TGTGCCAGCAGCACTACGACAGGGGGCACTGAAGCTTTCTTT	CASSTTTGGTEAFF
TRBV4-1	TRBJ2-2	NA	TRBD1	TGCGCCAGCAGCCCCCGGGACAGGGACACCGGGGAGCTGTTTTTT	CASSPRDRDTGELFF
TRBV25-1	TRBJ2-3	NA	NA	TGTGCCAGCAGTGAATTCGCAGGGACATCCACAGATACGCAGTATTTT	CASSEFAGTSTDTQYF
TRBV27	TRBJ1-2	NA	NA	TGTGCCAGCAGTGAGGGACTACGGGGCTACACCTTC	CASSEGLRGYTF